This T cell receptor beta chain was retrieved from a study of early T cells in non-severe SARS-CoV-2 infection. Overall study results and limits: Comparison of clonotypes with VDJdb favored anti-spike CD8 responses while missing private and CD4 specificities.

CDR3 length equals 16 residues. CDR1 and CDR2 from the germline V gene are SGHVS and FQNEAQ. The V segment lost 6 bases and the J segment 7 bases; nucleotides outside the gene matches: 14. Tagging with unique molecular identifiers was applied to individual cDNA molecules. From the 5' RACE reads, TCRdb called clonotypes with MiXCR, one entry per CDR3 protein. The data show about 81,000 distinct CDR3 sequences, with over 5% seen just once and 6.5% to 9% held by the top ten. In the case of this clonotype: Its antigen is as yet unknown.

What was sequenced was whole blood. J is TRBJ1-5 and V is TRBV7-8; 8 positions match TRBD1. The sequence derives from an adult who was a healthcare worker with PCR-confirmed SARS-CoV-2 infection or an uninfected control (not recorded which). CDR3 residues: CASSAGQGGIGQPQHF. In DNA, the CDR3 is TGTGCCAGCAGTGCCGGACAGGGAGGGATCGGACAGCCCCAGCATTTT. The variable domain in full, completed from reference TRBV7-8 and TRBJ1-5, reads GAGVSQSPRYKVAKRGQDVALRCDPISGHVSLFWYQQALGQGPEFLTYFQNEAQLDKSGLPSDRFFAERPEGSVSTLKIQRTQQEDSAVYLCASSAGQGGIGQPQHFGDGTRLSIL.